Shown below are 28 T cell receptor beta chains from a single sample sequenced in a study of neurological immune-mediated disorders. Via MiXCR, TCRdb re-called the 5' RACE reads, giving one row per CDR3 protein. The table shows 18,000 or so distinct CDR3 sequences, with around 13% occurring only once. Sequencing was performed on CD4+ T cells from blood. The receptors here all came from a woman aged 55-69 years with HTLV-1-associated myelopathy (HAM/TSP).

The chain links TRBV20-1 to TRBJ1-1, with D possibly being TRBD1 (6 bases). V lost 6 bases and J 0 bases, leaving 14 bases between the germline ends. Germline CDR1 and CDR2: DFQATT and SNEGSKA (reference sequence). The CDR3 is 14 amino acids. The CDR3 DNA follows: TGCAGTGCCCCCCACAGGGACATGAACACTGAAGCTTTCTTT. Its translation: CSAPHRDMNTEAFF.

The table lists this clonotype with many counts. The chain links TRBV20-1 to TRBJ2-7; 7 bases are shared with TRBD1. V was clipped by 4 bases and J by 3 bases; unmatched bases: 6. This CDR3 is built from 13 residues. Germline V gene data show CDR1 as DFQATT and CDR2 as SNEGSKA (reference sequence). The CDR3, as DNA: TGCAGTGCTAACACAGGGGCCCTCTACGAGCAGTACTTC. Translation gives CSANTGALYEQYF.

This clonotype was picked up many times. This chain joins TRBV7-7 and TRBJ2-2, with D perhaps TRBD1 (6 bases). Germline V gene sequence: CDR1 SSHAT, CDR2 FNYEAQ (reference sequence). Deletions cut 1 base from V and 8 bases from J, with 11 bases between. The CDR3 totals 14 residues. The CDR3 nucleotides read TGTGCCAGCAGCTTAGGCAGGGGATCTGGGGAGCTGTTTTTT. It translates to CASSLGRGSGELFF.

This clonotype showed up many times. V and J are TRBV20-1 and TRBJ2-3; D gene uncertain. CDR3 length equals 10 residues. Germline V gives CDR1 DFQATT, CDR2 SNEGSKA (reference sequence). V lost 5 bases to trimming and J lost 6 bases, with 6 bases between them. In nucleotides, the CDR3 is TGCAGTGCTTCTACGGATACGCAGTATTTT. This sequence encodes CSASTDTQYF.

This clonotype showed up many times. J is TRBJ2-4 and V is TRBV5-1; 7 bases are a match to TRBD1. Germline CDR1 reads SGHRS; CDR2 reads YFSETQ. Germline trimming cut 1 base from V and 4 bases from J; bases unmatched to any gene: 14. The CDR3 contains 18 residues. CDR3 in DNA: TGCGCCAGCAGCTTGACTCCTACAGGGGTAGGGGAGAAAAACATTCAGTACTTC. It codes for CASSLTPTGVGEKNIQYF.

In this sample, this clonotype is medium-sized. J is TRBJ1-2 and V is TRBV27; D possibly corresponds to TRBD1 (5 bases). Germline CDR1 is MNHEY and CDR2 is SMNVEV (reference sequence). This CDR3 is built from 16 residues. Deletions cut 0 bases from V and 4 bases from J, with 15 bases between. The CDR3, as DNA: TGTGCCAGCAGTTTATCGGGGACCGAGCCTATCTATGGCTACACCTTC. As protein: CASSLSGTEPIYGYTF.

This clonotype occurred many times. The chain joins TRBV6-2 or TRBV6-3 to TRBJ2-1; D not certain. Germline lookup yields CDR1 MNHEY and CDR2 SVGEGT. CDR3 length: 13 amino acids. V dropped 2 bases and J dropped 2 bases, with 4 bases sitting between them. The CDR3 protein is CASSYGAYNEQFF. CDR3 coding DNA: TGTGCCAGCAGTTACGGTGCCTACAATGAGCAGTTCTTC.

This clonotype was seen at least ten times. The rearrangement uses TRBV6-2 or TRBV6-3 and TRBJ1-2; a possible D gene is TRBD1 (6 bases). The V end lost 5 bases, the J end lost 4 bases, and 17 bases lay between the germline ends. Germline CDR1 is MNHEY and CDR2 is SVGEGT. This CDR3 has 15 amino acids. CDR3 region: CASSAPGQSGYGYTF. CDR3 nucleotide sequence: TGTGCCAGCAGTGCCCCCGGACAGTCGGGCTATGGCTACACCTTC.

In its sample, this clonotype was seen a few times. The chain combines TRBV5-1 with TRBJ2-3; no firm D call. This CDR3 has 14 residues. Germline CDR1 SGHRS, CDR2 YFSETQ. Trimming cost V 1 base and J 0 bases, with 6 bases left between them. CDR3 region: CASSLQFSTDTQYF. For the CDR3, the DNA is TGCGCCAGCAGCTTGCAGTTTAGCACAGATACGCAGTATTTT. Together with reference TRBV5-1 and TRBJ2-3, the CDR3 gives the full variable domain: KAGVTQTPRYLIKTRGQQVTLSCSPISGHRSVSWYQQTPGQGLQFLFEYFSETQRNKGNFPGRFSGRQFSNSRSEMNVSTLELGDSALYLCASSLQFSTDTQYFGPGTRLTVL.

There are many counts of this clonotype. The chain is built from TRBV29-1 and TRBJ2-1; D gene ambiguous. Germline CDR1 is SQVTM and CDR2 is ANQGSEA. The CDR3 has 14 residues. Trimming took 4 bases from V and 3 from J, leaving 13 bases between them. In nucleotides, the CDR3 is TGCAGCGTTGGTCCGGACCGAAGCTACAATGAGCAGTTCTTC. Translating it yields CSVGPDRSYNEQFF.

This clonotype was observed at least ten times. CDR3 bases: TGCAGTGCTGGGACAGGGGGAGATACGCAGTATTTT. It specifies CSAGTGGDTQYF. The chain couples TRBV20-1 to TRBJ2-3; 11 positions match TRBD1. Germline V lookup: CDR1 DFQATT, CDR2 SNEGSKA (reference sequence). The CDR3 runs to 12 residues. The V segment lost 5 bases and the J segment 5 bases; nucleotides outside the gene matches: 0.

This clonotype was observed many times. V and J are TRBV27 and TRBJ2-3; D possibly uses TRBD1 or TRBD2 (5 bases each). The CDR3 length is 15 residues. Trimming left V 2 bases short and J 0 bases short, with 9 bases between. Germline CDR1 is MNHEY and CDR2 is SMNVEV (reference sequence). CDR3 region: CASSLEGPSTDTQYF. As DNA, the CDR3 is TGTGCCAGCAGTTTAGAGGGACCGAGCACAGATACGCAGTATTTT.

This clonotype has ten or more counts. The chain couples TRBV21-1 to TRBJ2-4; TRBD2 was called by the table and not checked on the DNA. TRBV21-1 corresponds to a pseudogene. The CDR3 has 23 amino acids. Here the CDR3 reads CASSKGQTLSSGRRGLAKNIQYF. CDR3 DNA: TGTGCCAGCAGCAAAGGACAGACATTGTCTAGCGGGAGGAGGGGCCTAGCCAAAAACATTCAGTACTTC.

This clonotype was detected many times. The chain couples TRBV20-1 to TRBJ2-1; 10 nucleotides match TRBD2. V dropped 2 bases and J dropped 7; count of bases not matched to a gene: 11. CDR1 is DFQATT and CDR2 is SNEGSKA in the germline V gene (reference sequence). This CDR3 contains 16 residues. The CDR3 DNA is TGCAGTGCTAGACTGACCAGCGGGAGGGCCGGGAATGAGCAGTTCTTC. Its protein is CSARLTSGRAGNEQFF.

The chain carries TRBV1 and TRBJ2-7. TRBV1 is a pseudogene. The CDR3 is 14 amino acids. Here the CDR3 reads CTSCQGQGSYEQYF. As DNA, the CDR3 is TGCACCAGCTGCCAAGGACAGGGCTCCTACGAGCAGTACTTC.

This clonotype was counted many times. This chain's CDR3 is CASTGQGIRSYNEQFF. CDR3 in DNA: TGTGCCAGTACGGGACAGGGGATAAGGTCCTACAATGAGCAGTTCTTC. The chain combines TRBV6-5 with TRBJ2-1; 10 bases match TRBD1. The CDR3 is made up of 16 amino acids. In germline, CDR1 is MNHEY, CDR2 SVGAGI. V trimming: 9 bases; J trimming: 1 base; junction bases outside the gene matches: 9.

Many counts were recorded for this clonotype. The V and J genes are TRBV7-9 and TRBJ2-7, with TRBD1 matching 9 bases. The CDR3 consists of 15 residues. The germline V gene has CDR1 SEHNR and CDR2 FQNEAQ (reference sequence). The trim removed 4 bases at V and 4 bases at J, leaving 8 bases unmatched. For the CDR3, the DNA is TGTGCCAGCAGCTCCCCTGACAGGGGGACGTACGAGCAGTACTTC. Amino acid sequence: CASSSPDRGTYEQYF.

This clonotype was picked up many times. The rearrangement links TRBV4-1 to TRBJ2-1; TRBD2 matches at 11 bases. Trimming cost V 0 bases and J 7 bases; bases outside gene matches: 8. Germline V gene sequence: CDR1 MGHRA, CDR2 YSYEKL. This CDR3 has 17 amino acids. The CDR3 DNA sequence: TGCGCCAGCAGCCAAGATCTCGGTAGCGGGGGGGTAAATGAGCAGTTCTTC. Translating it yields CASSQDLGSGGVNEQFF.

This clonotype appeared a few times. As DNA, the CDR3 is TGTGCCAGCAGTTCTGGACAGGACGAGAGCTCCTACAATGAGCAGTTCTTC. Protein product: CASSSGQDESSYNEQFF. The chain has TRBV6-5 and TRBJ2-1; 7 bases agree with TRBD1. The CDR3 sequence is 17 residues long. The junction had 9 bases not matched to a gene; V was cut back by 4 bases and J by 0 bases. Germline assignment: CDR1 MNHEY and CDR2 SVGAGI.

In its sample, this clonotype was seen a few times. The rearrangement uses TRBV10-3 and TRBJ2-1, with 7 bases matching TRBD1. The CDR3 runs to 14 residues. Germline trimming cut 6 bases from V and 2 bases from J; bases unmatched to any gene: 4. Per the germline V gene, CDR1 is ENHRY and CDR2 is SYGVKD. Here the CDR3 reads CAISTGVTYNEQFF. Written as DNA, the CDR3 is TGTGCCATCAGCACAGGGGTAACCTACAATGAGCAGTTCTTC.

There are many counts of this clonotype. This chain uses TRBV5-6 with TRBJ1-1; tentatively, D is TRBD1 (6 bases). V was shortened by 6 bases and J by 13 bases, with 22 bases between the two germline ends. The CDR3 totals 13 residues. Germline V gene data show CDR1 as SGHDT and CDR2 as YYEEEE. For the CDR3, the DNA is TGTGCCAGCACCAACCCACAGGGACGGGTGGTTTTCTTT. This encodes CASTNPQGRVVFF.

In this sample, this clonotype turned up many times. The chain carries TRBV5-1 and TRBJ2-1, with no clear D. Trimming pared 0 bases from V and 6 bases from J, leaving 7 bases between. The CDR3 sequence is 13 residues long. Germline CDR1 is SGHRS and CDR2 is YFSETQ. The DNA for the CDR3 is TGCGCCAGCAGCTTGGCAGGTCCCAATGAGCAGTTCTTC. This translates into CASSLAGPNEQFF.

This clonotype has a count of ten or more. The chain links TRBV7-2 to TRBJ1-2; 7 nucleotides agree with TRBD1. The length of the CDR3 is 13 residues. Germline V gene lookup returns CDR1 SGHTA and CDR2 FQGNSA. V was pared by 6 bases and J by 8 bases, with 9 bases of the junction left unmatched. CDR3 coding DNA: TGTGCCAGCAGTCCGGGACAGCTGGGGGGCTACACCTTC. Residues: CASSPGQLGGYTF. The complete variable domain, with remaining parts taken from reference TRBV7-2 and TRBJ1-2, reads GAGVSQSPSNKVTEKGKDVELRCDPISGHTALYWYRQSLGQGLEFLIYFQGNSAPDKSGLPSDRFSAERTGGSVSTLTIQRTQQEDSAVYLCASSPGQLGGYTFGSGTRLTVV.

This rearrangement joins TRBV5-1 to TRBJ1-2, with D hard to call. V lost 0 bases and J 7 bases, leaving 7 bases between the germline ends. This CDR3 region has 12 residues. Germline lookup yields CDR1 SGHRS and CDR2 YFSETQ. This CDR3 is CASSLGVAGYTF. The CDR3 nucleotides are TGCGCCAGCAGCTTGGGGGTCGCTGGCTACACCTTC.

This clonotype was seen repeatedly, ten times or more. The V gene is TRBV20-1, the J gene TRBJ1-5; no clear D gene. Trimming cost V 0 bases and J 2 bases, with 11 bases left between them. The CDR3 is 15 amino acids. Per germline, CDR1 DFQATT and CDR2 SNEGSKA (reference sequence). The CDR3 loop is CSARDLGLGNQPQHF. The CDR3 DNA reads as TGCAGTGCTAGAGATTTGGGGTTGGGCAATCAGCCCCAGCATTTT.

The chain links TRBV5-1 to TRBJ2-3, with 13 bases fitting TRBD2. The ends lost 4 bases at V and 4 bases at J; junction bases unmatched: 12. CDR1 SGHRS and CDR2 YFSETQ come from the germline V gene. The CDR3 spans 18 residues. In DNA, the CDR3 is TGCGCCAGCAGCGTAGCCAGGACTAGCGGGAGTTCATCAGATACGCAGTATTTT. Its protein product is CASSVARTSGSSSDTQYF.

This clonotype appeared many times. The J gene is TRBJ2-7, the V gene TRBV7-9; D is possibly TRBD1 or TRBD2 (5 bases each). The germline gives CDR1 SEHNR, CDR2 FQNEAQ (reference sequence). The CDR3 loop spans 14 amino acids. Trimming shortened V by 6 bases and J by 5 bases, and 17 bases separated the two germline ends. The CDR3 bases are TGTGCCAGCAGGTCGAGGGCCCAGGGAGACGAGCAGTACTTC. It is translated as CASRSRAQGDEQYF. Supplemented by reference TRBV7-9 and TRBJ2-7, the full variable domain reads DTGVSQNPRHKITKRGQNVTFRCDPISEHNRLYWYRQTLGQGPEFLTYFQNEAQLEKSRLLSDRFSAERPKGSFSTLEIQRTEQGDSAMYLCASRSRAQGDEQYFGPGTRLTVT.

The CDR3 protein is CSASRQGTGDTQYF. The DNA for the CDR3 is TGCAGTGCTAGCCGGCAGGGGACAGGGGATACGCAGTATTTT. The gene calls are TRBV20-1 and TRBJ2-3, with 9 bases matching TRBD1. V lost 3 bases, J lost 6 bases, and 7 bases stayed unmatched. The germline V gene encodes CDR1 DFQATT and CDR2 SNEGSKA (reference sequence). The CDR3 totals 14 residues.